The source of this T cell receptor beta chain is a study of regulatory T cells in long-lasting Graves disease. General study results and limits: Not thyroid tissue but only peripheral blood was studied.

The TCR beta library used iRepertoire HTBI primers with Arm-PCR amplification of CDR3. MiXCR, applied by TCRdb to the multiplex PCR reads, yields one record per CDR3 protein. Found here are about 470,000 distinct CDR3 sequences, 14% to 15% of them singletons; the top ten hold roughly 17%. The time point was: newly diagnosed GD, antithyroid drugs for less than 3 months. The TCR library used RNA extracted from PBMCs. Details on this clonotype: Its matching antigen is unknown.

The length of the CDR3 is 16 residues. CDR1 is MGHRA and CDR2 is YSYEKL in the germline V gene. Trimming removed 2 bases from V and 2 bases from J; junction bases left unmatched: 7. These same data were also listed under a study on T cells in Graves' hyperthyroidism and ophthalmopathy.

This receptor was taken from a woman aged 30 to 39 with Graves disease. The rearrangement joins TRBV4-1 to TRBJ1-2; 8 bases fit TRBD1. The specimen was peripheral blood mononuclear cells (PBMCs), collected at new diagnosis, from a patient treated with antithyroid drugs. The CDR3 is CASSQPPRDRNYGYTF. DNA of the CDR3: TGCGCCAGCAGCCAACCCCCCAGGGACAGGAACTATGGCTACACCTTC.